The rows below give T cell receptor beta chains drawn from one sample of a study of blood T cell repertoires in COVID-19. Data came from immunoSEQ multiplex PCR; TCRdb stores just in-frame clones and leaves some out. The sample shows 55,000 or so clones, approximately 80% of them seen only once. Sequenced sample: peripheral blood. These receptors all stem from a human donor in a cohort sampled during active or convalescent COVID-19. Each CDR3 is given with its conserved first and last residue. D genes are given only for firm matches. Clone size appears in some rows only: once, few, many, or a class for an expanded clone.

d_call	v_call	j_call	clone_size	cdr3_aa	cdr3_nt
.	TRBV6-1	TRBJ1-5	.	CASSENSRQPQHF	TGTGCCAGCAGTGAAAACAGTCGTCAGCCCCAGCATTTT
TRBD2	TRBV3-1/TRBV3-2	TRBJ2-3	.	CASSQDPPGGCTDTQYF	TGTGCCAGCAGCCAAGATCCTCCGGGGGGGTGCACAGATACGCAGTATTTT
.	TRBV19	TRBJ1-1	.	CAIKTTLWGSSEAFF	TGTGCCATCAAAACTACGCTTTGGGGCAGTTCTGAAGCTTTCTTT
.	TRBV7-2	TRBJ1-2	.	CASSPTGPNYGYTF	TGTGCCAGCAGCCCCACAGGCCCTAACTATGGCTACACCTTC
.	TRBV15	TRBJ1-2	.	CATSRDTNSLYGYTF	TGTGCCACCAGCAGAGACACGAACTCTCTCTATGGCTACACCTTC
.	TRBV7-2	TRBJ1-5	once	CASAGIYSNQPQHF	TGTGCCAGCGCAGGGATTTATAGCAATCAGCCCCAGCATTTT
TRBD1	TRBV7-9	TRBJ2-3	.	CASSPRGTGDQYF	TGTGCCAGCAGCCCTAGGGGGACAGGGGACCAGTATTTT
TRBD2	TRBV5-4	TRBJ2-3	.	CASSPRTSGGKTDTQYF	TGTGCCAGCAGCCCGAGGACTAGCGGGGGTAAAACAGATACGCAGTATTTT
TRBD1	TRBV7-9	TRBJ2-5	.	CASSPGTVQETQYF	TGTGCCAGCAGCCCTGGGACAGTTCAAGAGACCCAGTACTTC
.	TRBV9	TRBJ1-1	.	CASTQGGLNTEAFF	TGTGCCAGCACCCAGGGAGGGCTGAACACTGAAGCTTTCTTT
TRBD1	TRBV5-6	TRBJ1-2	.	CASSFENRGYGYTF	TGTGCCAGCAGCTTTGAGAACAGGGGTTATGGCTACACCTTC
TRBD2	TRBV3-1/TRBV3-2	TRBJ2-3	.	CASSQAGGVDTQYF	TGTGCCAGCAGCCAAGCGGGGGGGGTAGATACGCAGTATTTT
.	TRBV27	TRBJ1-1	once	CASSVGGPGTEAFF	TGTGCCAGCAGCGTGGGGGGACCGGGCACTGAAGCTTTCTTT
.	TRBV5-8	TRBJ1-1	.	CASSLGTVEAFF	TGTGCCAGCAGCTTGGGGACAGTAGAAGCTTTCTTT
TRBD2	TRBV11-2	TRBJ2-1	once	CASSFSGRDQFF	TGTGCCAGCAGCTTCTCCGGGAGGGATCAGTTCTTC
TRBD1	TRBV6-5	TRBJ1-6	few	CASREGQLHSPLHF	TGTGCCAGCAGAGAGGGACAGCTTCATTCACCCCTCCACTTT
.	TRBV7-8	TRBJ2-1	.	CASSFTNRVASEQFF	TGTGCCAGCAGCTTTACTAATCGGGTAGCTAGTGAGCAGTTCTTC